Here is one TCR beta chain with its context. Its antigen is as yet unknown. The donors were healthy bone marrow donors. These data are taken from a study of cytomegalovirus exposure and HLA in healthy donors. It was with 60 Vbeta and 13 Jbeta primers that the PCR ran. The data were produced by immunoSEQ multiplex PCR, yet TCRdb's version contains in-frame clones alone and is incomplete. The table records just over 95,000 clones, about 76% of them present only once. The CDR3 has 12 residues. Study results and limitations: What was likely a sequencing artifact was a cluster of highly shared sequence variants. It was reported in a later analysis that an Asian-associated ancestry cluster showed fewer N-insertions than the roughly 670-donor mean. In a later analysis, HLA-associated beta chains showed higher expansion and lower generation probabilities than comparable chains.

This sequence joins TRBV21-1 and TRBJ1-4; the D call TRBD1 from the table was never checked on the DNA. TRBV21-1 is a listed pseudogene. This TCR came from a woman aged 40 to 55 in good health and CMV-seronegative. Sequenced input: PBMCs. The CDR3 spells CASSKVGEKLFF. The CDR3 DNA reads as TGTGCCAGCAGCAAGGTGGGCGAAAAACTGTTTTTT.